Listed here are 8 T cell receptor beta chains from one sample, sequenced in a study of T cells expressing NK-cell markers. With the 5' RACE reads reprocessed, TCRdb shows one record per CDR3 protein and no DNA. In all, the sample yields 150,000 to 180,000 distinct CDR3 sequences. Material: blood T cells: a sorted CD56 or NKG2C T cell subset, CD4+ or CD8+ T cells, or bulk PBMC T cells (not recorded which). The receptors originated from a woman between 50 and 59 years old in good health.

This chain uses TRBV11-2 with TRBJ1-2; as DNA is missing, the TRBD1 call by TCRdb cannot be tested. This CDR3 is 13 amino acids long. Germline V gene data show CDR1 as SGHAT and CDR2 as FQNNGV. The CDR3 sequence: CASSFYPEYGYTF.

The J gene is TRBJ2-1, the V gene TRBV6-5; TCRdb's D call of TRBD2 is untestable without DNA. Per the germline V gene, CDR1 is MNHEY and CDR2 is SVGAGI. This CDR3 is 17 amino acids long. The CDR3 loop is CASSYSLRGLAVNEQFF.

The chain couples TRBV20-1 to TRBJ2-1; with no DNA, the TCRdb D assignment of TRBD2 cannot be verified. The CDR3 has 15 amino acids. Germline values: CDR1 DFQATT, CDR2 SNEGSKA (reference sequence). The CDR3 here is CSARPLAGGFIEQFF.

V gene TRBV11-2 combines with J gene TRBJ2-5; TCRdb's assignment of TRBD1 cannot be checked, as there is no DNA. The CDR3 length is 17 residues. Germline CDR1 reads SGHAT; CDR2 reads FQNNGV. CDR3 in amino acids: CASSPGTGGFVQETQYF.

The V gene is TRBV4-1, the J gene TRBJ2-1; lacking DNA, the TRBD1 call made by TCRdb goes unchecked. The CDR3 covers 13 residues. From germline, CDR1 is MGHRA and CDR2 YSYEKL. CDR3 amino acids: CASSIGGANEQFF.

The CDR3 protein is CASSPTGLAGGRYEQYF. The rearrangement joins TRBV7-2 to TRBJ2-7; lacking DNA, the TRBD2 call made by TCRdb goes unchecked. CDR1 is SGHTA and CDR2 is FQGNSA in the germline V gene. This CDR3 comprises 17 residues.

The rearrangement uses TRBV12-3 or TRBV12-4 and TRBJ2-7; TCRdb's D gene call, TRBD2, goes unchecked for lack of DNA. The CDR3 has 14 amino acids. The CDR3 region is CASSLGTLYYEQYF.

The genes are TRBV5-1 and TRBJ2-1; without DNA, the TCRdb call of TRBD2 cannot be checked. The length of the CDR3 is 13 residues. The germline V gene has CDR1 SGHRS and CDR2 YFSETQ. The CDR3 here is CASTSGIYNEQFF.